Below, 18 T cell receptor beta chains from the same sample are listed, as sequenced in a study of shared clonotypes between healthy human individuals. Selected positively for CCR7 and CD45RO-negative, naive CD8 cells excluded terminally differentiated effector memory CD45RA+ cells. Sequenced by immunoSEQ multiplex PCR; TCRdb stores in-frame clones only, minus some. The repertoire holds about 2.1 million clones, with approximately 92% as singletons. The sample taken for sequencing was naive CD8+ T cells from PBMCs. The source is a man between 18 and 35 years old in good health. Some clones in this sample may be carry-over from other donors' samples.

This clone was recorded a few times. The J gene is TRBJ1-5, the V gene TRBV10-3; D not certain. The V end was cut by 6 bases, the J end by 8 bases, with 14 bases between. Looked up from germline, CDR1 is ENHRY and CDR2 is SYGVKD. The CDR3 runs to 13 residues. The chain's CDR3 is CAIRAAVEEPQHF. CDR3 DNA: TGTGCCATCAGGGCCGCAGTCGAGGAGCCCCAGCATTTT.

J is TRBJ2-7 and V is TRBV11-1, with no clear D. Germline V lookup: CDR1 SGHAT, CDR2 FQDESV (reference sequence). V was clipped by 1 base and J by 2 bases, with 9 bases between them. The CDR3 is 14 amino acids. As DNA, the CDR3 is TGTGCCAGCAGCTTAGGGCGCAATCCCTACGAGCAGTACTTC. This sequence encodes CASSLGRNPYEQYF.

The CDR3: CASSKTGGPMGTEAFF. CDR3 nucleotides: TGTGCCAGCAGCAAAACAGGGGGCCCGATGGGCACTGAAGCTTTCTTT. The gene calls are TRBV7-9 and TRBJ1-1; 9 bases map to TRBD1. The germline V gene encodes CDR1 SEHNR and CDR2 FQNEAQ (reference sequence). The length of the CDR3 is 16 residues. With V trimmed by 5 bases and J by 4 bases, 11 bases remained unmatched.

The gene calls are TRBV5-6 and TRBJ1-2, with TRBD1 matching over 8 bases. Germline CDR1 SGHDT, CDR2 YYEEEE. V gave up 0 bases and J gave up 4 bases; unmatched junction bases: 8. This CDR3 is 16 amino acids long. The CDR3 protein is CASSLGTGPSGYGYTF. DNA for the CDR3: TGTGCCAGCAGCTTGGGGACAGGGCCCTCGGGCTATGGCTACACCTTC. The full variable domain, with the rest looked up from reference TRBV5-6 and TRBJ1-2, is DAGVTQSPTHLIKTRGQQVTLRCSPKSGHDTVSWYQQALGQGPQFIFQYYEEEERQRGNFPDRFSGHQFPNYSSELNVNALLLGDSALYLCASSLGTGPSGYGYTFGSGTRLTVV.

V and J are TRBV21-1 and TRBJ2-1. TRBV21-1 counts as a pseudogene. CDR3 size: 16 residues. CDR3 sequence reads: CASSKGAEPVHNEQFF. The CDR3 DNA follows: TGTGCCAGCAGCAAAGGGGCGGAACCTGTCCACAATGAGCAGTTCTTC.

The J gene is TRBJ2-1, the V gene TRBV27, with D perhaps TRBD2 (5 bases). Germline CDR1 and CDR2: MNHEY and SMNVEV (reference sequence). There are 12 residues in the CDR3. The V gene lost 6 bases and the J gene lost 15 bases, with 18 bases spanning the gap. CDR3 DNA: TGTGCCAGCAGCCCTACCGGGAATCGCCGGTTCTTC. Its protein is CASSPTGNRRFF.

This sequence joins TRBV6-5 and TRBJ2-7; 9 positions match TRBD2. The V and J ends lost 2 bases and 6 bases, in that order; junction bases with no gene match: 5. CDR3 length: 14 residues. CDR1 is MNHEY, CDR2 SVGAGI, per germline. CDR3 coding DNA: TGTGCCAGCAGTTACGGGCGGGAGGGCTCCGAGCAGTACTTC. Protein product: CASSYGREGSEQYF.

Details on this clone: At the DNA level, this CDR3 is encoded by other sequences in the same sample as well. The chain recombines TRBV7-3 with TRBJ2-7; D gene uncertain. The germline V and J ends were trimmed by 6 bases and 3 bases, with 15 bases remaining between them. The CDR3 runs 14 residues. Germline V gives CDR1 SGHTA, CDR2 FQGTGA. In DNA, the CDR3 is TGTGCCAGCAGTCCCGTGGGCGGCAGCTACGAGCAGTACTTC. Translation gives CASSPVGGSYEQYF. Variable domain in full (rest from reference TRBV7-3 and TRBJ2-7): GAGVSQTPSNKVTEKGKYVELRCDPISGHTALYWYRQSLGQGPEFLIYFQGTGAADDSGLPNDRFFAVRPEGSVSTLKIQRTERGDSAVYLCASSPVGGSYEQYFGPGTRLTVT.

The chain couples TRBV27 to TRBJ1-1; 9 bases match TRBD1. CDR3 size: 14 residues. Germline assignment: CDR1 MNHEY and CDR2 SMNVEV (reference sequence). V lost 6 bases and J lost 4; bases outside the gene matches: 6. The CDR3 coding sequence is TGTGCCAGCAGCGTACAGGGGGCGATCACTGAAGCTTTCTTT. Its protein product is CASSVQGAITEAFF.

This clone was found a few times. Other DNA sequences in this sample translate to the same CDR3. The V and J genes are TRBV11-2 and TRBJ2-7, with 10 bases aligning to TRBD1. The CDR3 sequence is 15 residues long. Germline V CDR1 and CDR2: SGHAT, FQNNGV. Trimming removed 4 bases from V and 1 base from J; junction bases left unmatched: 4. The CDR3 here is CASSSRDRGSYEQYF. The CDR3 nucleotides read TGTGCCAGCAGCTCCCGGGACAGGGGTTCCTACGAGCAGTACTTC.

The chain joins TRBV5-1 to TRBJ2-7; 11 bases fit TRBD2. The germline V gene encodes CDR1 SGHRS and CDR2 YFSETQ. V shed 0 bases, J shed 0 bases, and the junction held 2 bases outside the gene matches. This CDR3 is built from 16 residues. The CDR3 DNA reads TGCGCCAGCAGCTTGGAAACTAGCGGGAGCTCCTACGAGCAGTACTTC. Translating gives CASSLETSGSSYEQYF.

The rearrangement links TRBV7-9 to TRBJ1-4; 7 positions match TRBD1. Germline CDR1 reads SEHNR; CDR2 reads FQNEAQ (reference sequence). The CDR3 loop spans 13 amino acids. Germline trimming cut 7 bases from V and 3 bases from J; bases unmatched to any gene: 2. DNA of the CDR3: TGTGCCAGCAACGGACAGGCTAATGAAAAACTGTTTTTT. Protein product: CASNGQANEKLFF.

The genes are TRBV2 and TRBJ2-5; D remains ambiguous. V was cut by 6 bases and J by 1 base, with 9 bases left in between. Germline CDR1 and CDR2: SNHLY and FYNNEI. The CDR3 covers 13 residues. Here the CDR3 reads CASSGLLQETQYF. CDR3 coding DNA: TGTGCCAGCAGCGGTCTCCTCCAAGAGACCCAGTACTTC. The variable domain in full, completed from reference TRBV2 and TRBJ2-5, reads EPEVTQTPSHQVTQMGQEVILRCVPISNHLYFYWYRQILGQKVEFLVSFYNNEISEKSEIFDDQFSVERPDGSNFTLKIRSTKLEDSAMYFCASSGLLQETQYFGPGTRLLVL.

The rearrangement links TRBV7-8 to TRBJ1-1, with TRBD1 matching over 7 bases. In germline, CDR1 is SGHVS, CDR2 FQNEAQ. The CDR3 consists of 14 residues. J was trimmed by 2 bases and V by 1 base; bases with no gene match: 1. The CDR3 protein is CASSLDRGNTEAFF. In DNA, the CDR3 is TGTGCCAGCAGCTTAGACAGGGGAAACACTGAAGCTTTCTTT.

The CDR3 region has the DNA TGCGCCAGCAGCCAGTACCGAGCCAGGGGGTCTATCTACGAGCAGTACTTC. This codes for CASSQYRARGSIYEQYF. The chain has TRBV4-1 and TRBJ2-7; 7 bases match TRBD1. The CDR3 runs to 17 residues. Looked up from germline, CDR1 is MGHRA and CDR2 is YSYEKL. The ends lost 3 bases at V and 3 bases at J; junction bases unmatched: 14.

The V call is TRBV27, the J call TRBJ2-5; no definite D call. Trimming pared 2 bases from V and 1 base from J, leaving 8 bases between. Germline V CDR1 and CDR2: MNHEY, SMNVEV (reference sequence). This CDR3 region has 14 residues. The CDR3 DNA reads as TGTGCCAGCAGTTTAATGCGCAGCCAAGAGACCCAGTACTTC. Encoded protein: CASSLMRSQETQYF.

This sequence joins TRBV13 and TRBJ2-3; D is perhaps TRBD1 (6 bases). Deletions cut 5 bases from V and 3 bases from J, with 9 bases between. The CDR3 runs to 13 residues. Germline V gene lookup returns CDR1 PRHDT and CDR2 FYEKMQ (reference sequence). DNA of the CDR3: TGTGCCAGCAGCGACACAGGGACAGATACGCAGTATTTT. It is translated as CASSDTGTDTQYF.

J is TRBJ1-3 and V is TRBV28; 7 nucleotides line up with TRBD1. The CDR3 has 18 amino acids. Trimming at V came to 5 bases and at J to 0 bases, leaving 13 bases not matched to a gene. Germline V lookup: CDR1 MDHEN, CDR2 SYDVKM. CDR3 residues: CASSPGTAARPSGNTIYF. The CDR3 coding sequence is TGTGCCAGCAGTCCCGGGACAGCTGCACGTCCCTCTGGAAACACCATATATTTT.